Described below is a single T cell receptor (beta chain) sequence and its context. Its antigen specificity is not known. Base qualities are missing; no much larger clone stands one base away. The data originate from a study of cytomegalovirus exposure and HLA in healthy donors (dated by TCRdb to 2017 to 2019). Study-level background: In an earlier analysis of some 610 of the donors, approximately 300 Gb of sequence data and 90 million to 130 million unique TCR beta sequences from 180 million or so T cells were reported. About 300 gigabases of sequencing data and 75 million to 85 million unique TCR sequences made up an early release that covered 500 to 650 HLA-typed donors. The genetic ancestry cluster associated with self-reported Caucasian donors included 80% to 90% of the roughly 360 genotyped donors. The study aimed to test whether cataloging public T cell receptors could reveal signatures of past pathogen exposure. The study used immunosequencing to profile the T cell repertoires of under 700 subjects and linked those repertoires to cytomegalovirus serostatus. A separate validation cohort of over a hundred different subjects was used in addition to the approximately 700-subject first cohort. To predict cytomegalovirus infection status, the study combined high-throughput TCR immunosequencing, statistical association of individual TCRs with disease status, and machine learning. A later analysis re-analyzed previously published TCR beta repertoires from roughly 630 donors and added high-resolution HLA genotyping to study TCR occurrence patterns. Rather than using new phenotypic data, the later analysis identified candidate immune exposures from TCR beta sequences and from how often those sequences occurred across donors. In an earlier analysis of a few hundred of the donors, high-throughput TCR beta sequencing was used to judge whether each TCR beta V gene segment behaved as functional or pseudogenic. Donor age, sex, ethnicity and CMV serostatus were compiled alongside the repertoire data. Genome-wide SNP genotypes for about 65% of the 666 donors were used in a later genetic analysis, which treated that subset as a discovery cohort. All discovery cohort repertoires had been generated using a single sequencing platform. HLA typing covered class I and class II loci at four-digit resolution. Typing coverage varied by locus: roughly 629-640 donors for A, B, C, DRB1 and DQB1; more than 500 for DQA1; more than 600 for DPA1; under 490 for DPB1. A handful of DR-DQ haplotypes were handled as single units for association and clustering because linkage in the cohort was strong. Among some 400 genotyped donors of the cohort, an average of about 240,000 unique TCR beta nucleotide sequences were sequenced per donor, roughly 20% of them non-productive. Beyond this particular receptor, the publication reports: In a later analysis, TCR association rates were found to vary across HLA loci, with the most associated TCRs seen for DRB1 alleles and the fewest for HLA-C alleles. For the cohort, immune exposure information was limited to CMV serostatus. A later analysis found that HLA-associated TCR beta chains were more clonally expanded and had lower generation probabilities than equally common non-associated chains. Cytomegalovirus status was reported to be diagnosed by the classifier with high specificity and sensitivity in both the original and validation cohorts. In vitro tests confirmed that three of the cytomegalovirus-associated TCR beta chains recognize cytomegalovirus antigens. Sequencing depth was assumed to be roughly uniform across donors in the presence/absence analyses, though that assumption may not hold. Approximately 18 rarely observed V segments, including chromosome 9 orphons, were excluded from the earlier analysis of several hundred of the donors because counts were too low. Broadly in line with IMGT annotations, most TCR beta V segments showed up in productive rearrangements about 87% or about 30% of the time in an earlier analysis of around 600 of the donors. A later analysis found that most CMV-associated TCR beta chains appeared HLA-restricted, with HLA associations seemingly driven largely by CMV exposure. Because the 87-base-pair reads could not distinguish some IMGT-functional V segments, including TRBV6-2 and TRBV6-3, those segments were excluded. Specific HLA alleles were associated with over 15,000 TCR beta sequences at a false discovery rate of 0.05 in a later analysis. In a later analysis, several top co-occurrence clusters were reported to appear linked to parvovirus B19, influenza, CMV and Epstein-Barr virus. The study gave a list of 150 to 200 TCR beta chains associated with cytomegalovirus. Assigning TCR associations to individual alleles was difficult when HLA alleles, especially DR and DQ, strongly co-occurred. The sequencing pipeline was judged likely to have produced a cluster of highly shared sequence variants as a technical artifact. A further reported finding was that TCR beta sequences accurately predicted the HLA-A and HLA-B alleles for most subjects in the first cohort. Compared with the roughly 670-donor mean, donors in an Asian-associated ancestry cluster had fewer N-insertions in productive TCRs, according to a later genetic analysis. A later genetic analysis associated a missense DCLRE1C variant with V-gene and J-gene trimming of TCR beta chains, and an independent cohort replicated the association. Because some donors lacked HLA typing at each locus, the association tests relied only on the typed subset. Correlated functional status among segregating V segments might be attributable to linkage disequilibrium, but an unknown experimental factor could not be ruled out. Most TCR sequences were seen in very few donors, while some public TCRs were found in many individuals. The cohort was sequenced for TCR beta chains only, and without alpha or paired-chain data the features that could be detected were limited. It was suggested by the authors that the approach could potentially be generalized to other disease states and immunological phenotypes.

The trim is 2 bases for V and 3 bases for J, with a gap of 5 bases between the germline ends. Including the terminal cysteine and phenylalanine, the CDR3 comprises 12 residues. The sequence is cut down to CDR3 DNA, 36 bases in frame from base 1. Taken from the germline V gene, the CDR1 and CDR2 loops are SGHAT and FQNNGV. The cohort comprised some 680 healthy bone marrow donors. All cohort members were sampled while nominally healthy, although unrecorded immune exposures were likely present. The donor was CMV seronegative and belonged to the group of over 300 seronegative cohort members. Each donor provided a peripheral blood sample, and peripheral blood mononuclear cells were used for TCR beta sequencing. The Qiagen DNeasy Blood Extraction Kit was used to extract genomic DNA from the blood cell samples. Preparation of the library involved the immunoSEQ multiplex PCR assay. A mixture of 60 forward primers for TCR Vbeta segments and 13 reverse primers for TCR Jbeta segments was used in the multiplex PCR. The CDR3 region of rearranged TCR beta genes was amplified from genomic DNA with a multiplex PCR assay. On the Illumina HiSeq System, the amplified TCR beta libraries were sequenced as 87-base-pair reads. Per the source publication's procedure: A later analysis tallied roughly 80 million unique TCR beta chains across the 610 or so repertoires, and some 12 million of those chains were shared by two or more donors. A nearest-neighbor algorithm error-corrected the raw reads and collapsed the reads into unique sequences, merging closely related sequences to remove PCR and sequencing errors. Alignment of CDR3 sequences to IMGT reference sequences was used to assign V, D and J gene segments. For a sequence to be retained, a match of at least six nucleotides was required to both a V gene segment and a J gene segment. Rearrangements were classified as productive when the CDR3 lacked stop codons and remained in frame with V and J, and all other rearrangements were classified as non-productive. CDR3 was defined according to IMGT convention as the region running from the second conserved V-encoded cysteine to the conserved J-encoded phenylalanine. The earlier analysis of approximately 590 of the donors excluded any sequence lacking an unambiguous match to a single V gene segment. In an earlier analysis of 587 of the donors, V segments were called functional above 56.7% productive rearrangements and were called segregating when the between-donor standard deviation exceeded 5%. A statistical classification framework was built for diagnosing cytomegalovirus status from the catalog of TCR beta chain sequences. V and J gene assignment, in a later analysis, came from comparing TCR nucleotide sequences with IMGT/GENE-DB human TR gene sequences. In a later analysis, CDR3 sequences and most-parsimonious VDJ recombination scenarios were assigned using the TCRdist pipeline. In a later analysis, every TCR beta chain was defined by the combination of its CDR3 amino acid sequence and its V-gene family, and reads without a unique V-gene family were dropped. In a later analysis, nearly 600 highly shared, low-generation-probability nucleotide sequences were removed to address suspected cross-contamination and a sequencing artifact. In a later analysis, a clonal expansion index for each public chain was calculated from normalized within-repertoire ranks of inferred template counts. Generation probabilities in a later analysis came from a VDJ recombination model fitted to out-of-frame rearrangements, and those results were checked against IGoR. In a later analysis, TCR-TCR, TCR-HLA and TCR-CMV co-occurrence was scored with hypergeometric tests, and a repertoire-size bias correction was applied to TCR pairs. A later analysis estimated false discovery rates by permuting HLA or CMV assignments 20 times. In a later analysis, co-occurring TCRs were grouped using DBSCAN, and TCRdist sequence similarity was added for clustering within HLA-allele-positive subsets. Repertoires with fewer than 30,000 or more than 120,000 public chains were left out of co-occurrence clustering, as were a few repertoires with anomalous nucleotide sharing. Entries here come from immuneACCESS through TCRdb and include only in-frame sequences with V and J called. Some clones fail to appear in such tables; in the studies checked, an unresolved V gene covers under half of the shortfall, and the cause of the remainder is unknown. The V and J calls and clone size were taken over from that table, and D and trimming were inferred from the DNA. The sample table records roughly 120,000 clones; around 78% of these occur just once. Roughly 4% of the sample lies in the top ten.

The receptor comes from a man in his forties or fifties in good health and CMV-seronegative. The source material was PBMCs. In this chain, TRBV11-2 is recombined with TRBJ2-7; the D gene identity is not certain. The CDR3 reads as follows: CASSLLVYEQYF. The DNA sequence is given as TGTGCCAGCAGCTTATTAGTCTACGAGCAGTACTTC.